This entry lists 26 T cell receptor beta chains sequenced from one sample in a study of blood T cell repertoires in COVID-19. Some clones are missing from TCRdb's copy, which holds only in-frame ones; the method was immunoSEQ multiplex PCR. The sample records approximately 360,000 clones, around 83% being singletons. The sequencing input was PBMCs or T cells enriched from blood (not recorded which). The receptors here all came from a woman aged 50 to 65 who had recovered from COVID-19.

The chain recombines TRBV5-4 with TRBJ2-7; 7 nucleotides align to TRBD1. With V trimmed by 4 bases and J by 2 bases, 6 bases remained unmatched. The CDR3 has 14 amino acids. Germline CDR1 SGHNT, CDR2 YYREEE (reference sequence). The CDR3 DNA follows: TGTGCCAGCAGCCCCGGACAGGAGCCCTACGAGCAGTACTTC. Translated, it gives CASSPGQEPYEQYF.

The rearrangement links TRBV9 to TRBJ1-2, with 11 bases aligning to TRBD1. Trimming removed 4 bases from V and 7 bases from J; junction bases left unmatched: 12. CDR1 SGDLS and CDR2 YYNGEE come from the germline V gene. The CDR3 length is 16 residues. The CDR3 here is CASSTGQGVYAAGYTF. CDR3 nucleotide sequence: TGTGCCAGCAGCACGGGACAGGGGGTTTACGCAGCTGGCTACACCTTC.

This chain connects TRBV5-5 to TRBJ1-5; possible D gene TRBD1, 6 bases. Germline CDR1 SGHKS, CDR2 YYEKEE (reference sequence). Between the trimmed V and J ends, which lost 2 bases and 6 bases, there was a span of 12 bases. The CDR3 is made up of 14 amino acids. CDR3 DNA: TGTGCCAGCAGCTTCTCAGGGGCCTCTCAGCCCCAGCATTTT. Its translation: CASSFSGASQPQHF.

The chain couples TRBV28 to TRBJ1-4, with D unresolved. Trimming removed 5 bases at V and 6 bases at J, with 13 bases between. CDR1 and CDR2 from the germline V gene are MDHEN and SYDVKM. The CDR3 loop spans 14 amino acids. In DNA, the CDR3 is TGTGCCAGCAGTAGCGGGTGGTCGTATGAAAAACTGTTTTTT. Encoded protein: CASSSGWSYEKLFF.

The chain recombines TRBV7-2 with TRBJ2-2; 10 positions match TRBD1. The CDR3 has 16 amino acids. The germline V gene has CDR1 SGHTA and CDR2 FQGNSA. Losses at the gene ends were 3 bases for V and 4 bases for J; bases not matched to a gene: 5. CDR3 residues: CASSFTGTGVTGELFF. The CDR3 DNA follows: TGTGCCAGCAGCTTTACCGGGACAGGGGTCACCGGGGAGCTGTTTTTT.

The chain is built from TRBV4-3 and TRBJ2-7; TRBD1 matches 7 bases. CDR1 and CDR2 (germline): LGHNA, YSLEER. This CDR3 is 16 amino acids long. The ends lost 0 bases at V and 7 bases at J; junction bases unmatched: 12. The chain's CDR3 is CASSQEAIGGAWEQYF. The DNA for the CDR3 is TGCGCCAGCAGCCAAGAGGCCATAGGGGGCGCTTGGGAGCAGTACTTC.

The V call is TRBV27, the J call TRBJ1-1, with 7 bases matching TRBD1. Trimming took 4 bases from V and 2 from J; bases not matched to a gene: 4. Germline loops: CDR1 MNHEY, CDR2 SMNVEV (reference sequence). The CDR3 extends over 14 amino acids. The DNA of the CDR3 is TGTGCCAGCAGTTCCGGGACAGCTAACACTGAAGCTTTCTTT. Its protein product is CASSSGTANTEAFF.

CDR3 DNA sequence: TGTGCCAGCAGTTCGACTCTCTACGAGCAGTACTTC. Translation: CASSSTLYEQYF. The chain is built from TRBV6-2 or TRBV6-3 and TRBJ2-7; D remains unclear. Germline assignment: CDR1 MNHEY and CDR2 SVGEGT. The CDR3 contains 12 residues. V was shortened by 4 bases and J by 3 bases, with 7 bases between the two germline ends.

A single count supports this clone. The CDR3 is CASSPRRTGVNTIYF. CDR3 nucleotides: TGTGCCAGCAGCCCCCGCAGGACAGGGGTGAACACCATATATTTT. The chain uses TRBV11-2 and TRBJ1-3; 9 bases line up with TRBD1. This CDR3 spans 15 amino acids. Germline V lookup: CDR1 SGHAT, CDR2 FQNNGV. Losses at the gene ends were 5 bases for V and 7 bases for J; bases not matched to a gene: 9.

V gene TRBV19 combines with J gene TRBJ2-5, with D possibly being TRBD1 (5 bases). The CDR3 sequence is 15 residues long. The V end was cut by 7 bases, the J end by 4 bases, with 19 bases between. CDR1 and CDR2 (germline): LNHDA, SQIVND (reference sequence). The CDR3 sequence is CASTLRATDRETQYF. The DNA of the CDR3 is TGTGCCAGTACCCTCAGGGCGACCGATCGAGAGACCCAGTACTTC.

The rearrangement uses TRBV19 and TRBJ1-1, with a tentative D call TRBD1 (6 bases). Germline CDR1 reads LNHDA; CDR2 reads SQIVND (reference sequence). The CDR3 extends over 12 amino acids. Trimming removed 7 bases at V and 1 base at J, with 7 bases between. This chain's CDR3 is CASKQGNTEAFF. The CDR3 DNA is TGTGCCAGTAAACAGGGGAACACTGAAGCTTTCTTT.

This sequence joins TRBV19 and TRBJ1-3; D uncertain. Per the germline V gene, CDR1 is LNHDA and CDR2 is SQIVND (reference sequence). Trimming shortened V by 7 bases and J by 0 bases, and 13 bases separated the two germline ends. CDR3 length: 15 residues. The DNA for the CDR3 is TGTGCCAGTACGGCCGGAGGCAACTCTGGAAACACCATATATTTT. Amino acids: CASTAGGNSGNTIYF.

In its sample, this clone was seen a few times. This chain joins TRBV2 and TRBJ1-2, with 8 positions matching TRBD1. CDR3 size: 16 residues. J was trimmed by 5 bases and V by 6 bases; bases with no gene match: 14. Germline V CDR1 and CDR2: SNHLY, FYNNEI. The CDR3 DNA reads TGTGCCAGCAGAAGGAGAGGGGGGACAGGAAAATATGGCTACACCTTC. Its protein is CASRRRGGTGKYGYTF.

The chain employs TRBV4-1 and TRBJ2-1; 15 bases are a match to TRBD2. In germline, CDR1 is MGHRA, CDR2 YSYEKL. This CDR3 has 15 residues. V lost 4 bases to trimming and J lost 7 bases; unmatched junction nucleotides: 2. CDR3 coding DNA: TGCGCCAGCAGCCCGGGGACTAGCGGGGGGAATGAGCAGTTCTTC. It translates to CASSPGTSGGNEQFF.

V and J are TRBV6-5 and TRBJ2-1, with D perhaps TRBD1 (5 bases). V lost 2 bases, J lost 5 bases, and 10 bases lay in between. Germline CDR1 is MNHEY and CDR2 is SVGAGI. The CDR3 sequence is 14 residues long. The CDR3 region is CASSYAGWDNEQFF. CDR3 coding DNA: TGTGCCAGCAGTTACGCAGGGTGGGACAATGAGCAGTTCTTC.

This sequence joins TRBV7-9 and TRBJ1-1; 7 bases match TRBD1. This CDR3 has 17 residues. V was clipped by 4 bases and J by 4 bases; unmatched bases: 15. Germline CDR1 and CDR2: SEHNR and FQNEAQ (reference sequence). The CDR3 sequence: CASSSPPYIRGSTEAFF. The CDR3, as DNA: TGTGCCAGCAGCTCGCCGCCATACATCAGGGGGAGCACTGAAGCTTTCTTT. The full variable domain, rest sourced from reference TRBV7-9 and TRBJ1-1, is DTGVSQNPRHKITKRGQNVTFRCDPISEHNRLYWYRQTLGQGPEFLTYFQNEAQLEKSRLLSDRFSAERPKGSFSTLEIQRTEQGDSAMYLCASSSPPYIRGSTEAFFGQGTRLTVV.

This chain uses TRBV6-5 with TRBJ1-6; 8 nucleotides line up with TRBD1. Unmatched junction bases numbered 8, after V lost 5 bases and J lost 11 bases. The CDR3 totals 14 residues. Germline CDR1 MNHEY, CDR2 SVGAGI. CDR3 amino acids: CASSRQGKFTPLHF. The CDR3, as DNA: TGTGCCAGCAGTAGACAGGGGAAATTCACACCCCTCCACTTT.

The rearrangement uses TRBV7-2 and TRBJ2-3; 8 nucleotides match TRBD2. The CDR3 spans 16 residues. V lost 0 bases and J lost 4; bases outside the gene matches: 6. Germline V gene data show CDR1 as SGHTA and CDR2 as FQGNSA. This chain's CDR3 is CASSLAVREVADTQYF. CDR3 in DNA: TGTGCCAGCAGCTTAGCGGTGCGGGAGGTCGCAGATACGCAGTATTTT.

The chain recombines TRBV6-2 or TRBV6-3 with TRBJ2-5, with D possibly matching TRBD2 (5 bases). Germline V lookup: CDR1 MNHEY, CDR2 SVGEGT. This CDR3 comprises 13 residues. V gave up 5 bases and J gave up 5 bases, with 12 bases separating them. CDR3 sequence (DNA): TGTGCCAGCAGTCCGGACTTTTCCGAGACCCAGTACTTC. Protein: CASSPDFSETQYF.

This clone has a single count. CDR3 coding DNA: TGTGCCTGGAGTACGGGGGGGGCGGCAGATACGCAGTATTTT. Translation gives CAWSTGGAADTQYF. The chain uses TRBV30 and TRBJ2-3; TRBD2 matches at 8 bases. The CDR3 spans 14 residues. With 2 bases clipped from V and 4 bases from J, the junction kept 5 bases outside the gene matches. Germline CDR1 and CDR2: GTSNPN and SVGIG (reference sequence).

The CDR3 DNA is TGTGCCGCCAGCCGGGATGGGTATAGCAATCAGCCCCAGCATTTT. Amino acid sequence: CAASRDGYSNQPQHF. This rearrangement joins TRBV5-8 to TRBJ1-5; D unclear. Looked up from germline, CDR1 is SGHTS and CDR2 is YDEGEE. The CDR3 length is 15 residues. The V end was cut by 10 bases, the J end by 0 bases, with 17 bases between.

This clone was seen once. The rearrangement uses TRBV10-3 and TRBJ2-1; a possible D gene is TRBD2 (5 bases). The V end was cut by 3 bases, the J end by 6 bases, with 18 bases between. The CDR3 is 16 residues long. The germline V gene encodes CDR1 ENHRY and CDR2 SYGVKD. The CDR3 DNA reads as TGTGCCATCAGTGATCGAATTCTGGGCCGGGGCAATGAGCAGTTCTTC. It encodes CAISDRILGRGNEQFF.

The chain joins TRBV7-9 to TRBJ1-1; a weak D match, TRBD1 (6 bases). Germline-derived CDR1 and CDR2 are SEHNR and FQNEAQ (reference sequence). Trimming left V 5 bases short and J 1 base short, with 17 bases between. The CDR3 covers 16 residues. CDR3 sequence: CASSPTDATGNTEAFF. CDR3 nucleotides: TGTGCCAGCAGCCCAACCGATGCGACAGGGAACACTGAAGCTTTCTTT. Together with reference TRBV7-9 and TRBJ1-1, the CDR3 gives the full variable domain: DTGVSQNPRHKITKRGQNVTFRCDPISEHNRLYWYRQTLGQGPEFLTYFQNEAQLEKSRLLSDRFSAERPKGSFSTLEIQRTEQGDSAMYLCASSPTDATGNTEAFFGQGTRLTVV.

This chain connects TRBV19 to TRBJ1-2; D may be TRBD1 (5 bases). Per germline, CDR1 LNHDA and CDR2 SQIVND (reference sequence). Deletions cut 1 base from V and 5 bases from J, with 8 bases between. This CDR3 is 13 amino acids long. The CDR3 DNA reads as TGTGCCAGTAGTATAGGGAGGGGATATGGCTACACCTTC. This encodes CASSIGRGYGYTF.

This clone was detected once. V gene TRBV4-3 combines with J gene TRBJ2-1; 11 positions agree with TRBD2. V trimming: 0 bases; J trimming: 5 bases; junction bases outside the gene matches: 9. Germline V gene data show CDR1 as LGHNA and CDR2 as YSLEER. CDR3 length: 18 amino acids. DNA for the CDR3: TGCGCCAGCAGCCAAGAAGAAATAGCGGGGGGGAAGGACAATGAGCAGTTCTTC. The encoded protein is CASSQEEIAGGKDNEQFF.

This rearrangement joins TRBV5-4 to TRBJ1-2, with TRBD1 identical over 10 bases. With 6 bases clipped from V and 5 bases from J, the junction kept 4 bases outside the gene matches. Per the germline V gene, CDR1 is SGHNT and CDR2 is YYREEE (reference sequence). This CDR3 comprises 13 residues. Written as DNA, the CDR3 is TGTGCCAGCACCCTGGACAGGGGGTATGGCTACACCTTC. Translated: CASTLDRGYGYTF.